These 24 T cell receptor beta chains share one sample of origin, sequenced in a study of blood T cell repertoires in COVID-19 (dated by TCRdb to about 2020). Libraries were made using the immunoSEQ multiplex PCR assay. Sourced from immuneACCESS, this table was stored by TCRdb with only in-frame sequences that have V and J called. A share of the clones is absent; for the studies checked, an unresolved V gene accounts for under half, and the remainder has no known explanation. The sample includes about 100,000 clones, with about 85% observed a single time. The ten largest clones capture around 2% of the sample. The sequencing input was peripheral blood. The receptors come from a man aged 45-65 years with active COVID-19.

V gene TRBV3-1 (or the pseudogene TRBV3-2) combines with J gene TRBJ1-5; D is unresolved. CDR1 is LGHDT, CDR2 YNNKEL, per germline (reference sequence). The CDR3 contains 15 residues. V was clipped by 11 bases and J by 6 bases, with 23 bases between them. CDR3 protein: CASSSTRVESQPQHF. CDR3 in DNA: TGTGCCTCCTCCTCTACGAGGGTGGAATCTCAGCCCCAGCATTTT.

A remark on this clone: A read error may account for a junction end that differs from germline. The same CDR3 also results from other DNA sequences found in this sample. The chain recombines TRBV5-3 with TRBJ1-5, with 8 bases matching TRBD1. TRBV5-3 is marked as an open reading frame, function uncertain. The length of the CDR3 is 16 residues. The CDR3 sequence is CARSPRTGLSNQPQHF. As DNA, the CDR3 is TGTGCCAGAAGCCCCCGGACAGGGTTAAGCAATCAGCCTCAGCATTTT.

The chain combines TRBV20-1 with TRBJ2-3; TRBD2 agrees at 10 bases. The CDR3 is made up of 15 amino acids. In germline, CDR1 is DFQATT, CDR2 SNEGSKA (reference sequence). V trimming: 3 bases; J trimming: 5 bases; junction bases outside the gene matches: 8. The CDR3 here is CSASQAGGSKDTQYF. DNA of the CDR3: TGCAGTGCTAGTCAAGCGGGGGGGAGTAAAGATACGCAGTATTTT.

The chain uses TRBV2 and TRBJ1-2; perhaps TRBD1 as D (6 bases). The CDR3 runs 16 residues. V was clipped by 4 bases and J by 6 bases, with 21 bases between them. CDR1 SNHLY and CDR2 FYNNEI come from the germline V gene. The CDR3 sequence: CASSGPTNRVKDGYTF. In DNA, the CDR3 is TGTGCCAGCAGTGGACCGACCAACAGGGTAAAAGATGGCTACACCTTC.

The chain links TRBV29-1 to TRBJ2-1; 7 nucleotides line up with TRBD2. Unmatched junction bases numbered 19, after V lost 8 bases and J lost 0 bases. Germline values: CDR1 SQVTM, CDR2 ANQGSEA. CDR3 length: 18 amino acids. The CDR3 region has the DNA TGCAGCCTGCAAGGATTAGCGGGCCTTCTAAGCTCCTACAATGAGCAGTTCTTC. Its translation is CSLQGLAGLLSSYNEQFF.

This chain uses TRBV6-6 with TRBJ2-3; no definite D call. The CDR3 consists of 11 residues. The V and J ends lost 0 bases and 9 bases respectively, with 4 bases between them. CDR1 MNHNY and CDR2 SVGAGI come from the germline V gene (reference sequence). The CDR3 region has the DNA TGTGCCAGCAGTTACTCCTACACGCAGTATTTT. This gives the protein CASSYSYTQYF.

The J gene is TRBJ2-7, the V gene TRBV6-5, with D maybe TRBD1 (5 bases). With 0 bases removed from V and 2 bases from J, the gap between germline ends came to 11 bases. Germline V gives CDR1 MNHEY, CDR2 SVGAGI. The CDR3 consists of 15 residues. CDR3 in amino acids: CASSYSGEGAYEQYF. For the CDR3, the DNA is TGTGCCAGCAGTTACTCAGGGGAAGGGGCCTACGAGCAGTACTTC.

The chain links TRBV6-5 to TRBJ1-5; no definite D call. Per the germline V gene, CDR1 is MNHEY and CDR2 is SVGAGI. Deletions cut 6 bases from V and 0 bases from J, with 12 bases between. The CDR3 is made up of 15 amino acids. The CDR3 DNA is TGTGCCAGCAGACCACAGATTTATAGCAATCAGCCCCAGCATTTT. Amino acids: CASRPQIYSNQPQHF.

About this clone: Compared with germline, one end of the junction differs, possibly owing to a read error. The CDR3 DNA follows: TGTGCCAGCACCCAGGAGAGGACAATCGCCTTC. It translates to CASTQERTIAF. The V gene is TRBV6-5, the J gene TRBJ1-2; possible D gene TRBD1, 5 bases. The CDR3 consists of 11 residues. Germline lookup yields CDR1 MNHEY and CDR2 SVGAGI.

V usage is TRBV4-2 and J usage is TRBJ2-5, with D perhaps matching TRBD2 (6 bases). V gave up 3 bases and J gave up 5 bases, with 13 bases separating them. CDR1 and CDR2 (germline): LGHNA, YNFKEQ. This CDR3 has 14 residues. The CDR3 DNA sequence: TGTGCCAGCAGCCAGGGGCGGGGCCGGGAGACCCAGTACTTC. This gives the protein CASSQGRGRETQYF.

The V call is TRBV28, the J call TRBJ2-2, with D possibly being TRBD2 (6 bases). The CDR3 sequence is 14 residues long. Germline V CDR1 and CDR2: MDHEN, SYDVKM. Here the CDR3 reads CAGSEGRNTGELFF. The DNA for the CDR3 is TGTGCTGGCTCGGAGGGGAGGAACACCGGGGAGCTGTTTTTT.

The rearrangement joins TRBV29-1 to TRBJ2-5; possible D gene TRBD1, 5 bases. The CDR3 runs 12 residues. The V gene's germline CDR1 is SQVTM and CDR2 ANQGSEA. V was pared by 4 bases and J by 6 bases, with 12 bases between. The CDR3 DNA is TGCAGCGTTGTTTGGGGCGCGCAGACCCAGTACTTC. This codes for CSVVWGAQTQYF.

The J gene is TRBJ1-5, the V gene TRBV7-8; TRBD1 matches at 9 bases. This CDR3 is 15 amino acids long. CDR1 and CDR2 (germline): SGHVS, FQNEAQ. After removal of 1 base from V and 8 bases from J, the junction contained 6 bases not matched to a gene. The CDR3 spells CASSLVPGQGKPQHF. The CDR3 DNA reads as TGTGCCAGCAGCTTAGTTCCGGGACAGGGTAAGCCCCAGCATTTT.

DNA of the CDR3: TGTGCCAGCAGCTTCGAGGGGGATCAGCCCCAGCATTTT. This translates into CASSFEGDQPQHF. The V gene is TRBV13, the J gene TRBJ1-5, with a possible D match to TRBD1 (6 bases). Germline CDR1 and CDR2: PRHDT and FYEKMQ (reference sequence). The CDR3 has 13 amino acids. V lost 3 bases, J lost 5 bases, and 8 bases lay in between.

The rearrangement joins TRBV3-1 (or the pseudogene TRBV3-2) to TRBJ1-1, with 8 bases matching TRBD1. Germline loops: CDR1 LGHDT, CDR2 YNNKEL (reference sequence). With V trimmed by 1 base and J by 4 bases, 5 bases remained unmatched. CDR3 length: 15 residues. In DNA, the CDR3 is TGTGCCAGCAGCCAAGTAGGGACAGGATCCACTGAAGCTTTCTTT. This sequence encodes CASSQVGTGSTEAFF.

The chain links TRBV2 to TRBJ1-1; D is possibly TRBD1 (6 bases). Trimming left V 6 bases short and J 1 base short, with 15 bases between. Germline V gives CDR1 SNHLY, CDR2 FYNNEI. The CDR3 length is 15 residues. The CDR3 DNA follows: TGTGCCAGCAGAATGGACAGTCACAAGAACACTGAAGCTTTCTTT. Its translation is CASRMDSHKNTEAFF. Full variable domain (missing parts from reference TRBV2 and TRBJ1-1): EPEVTQTPSHQVTQMGQEVILRCVPISNHLYFYWYRQILGQKVEFLVSFYNNEISEKSEIFDDQFSVERPDGSNFTLKIRSTKLEDSAMYFCASRMDSHKNTEAFFGQGTRLTVV.

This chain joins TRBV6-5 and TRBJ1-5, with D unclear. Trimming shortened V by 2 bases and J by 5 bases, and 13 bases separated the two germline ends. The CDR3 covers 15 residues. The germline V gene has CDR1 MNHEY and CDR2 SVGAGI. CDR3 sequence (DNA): TGTGCCAGCAGTTACGATAGGCAGGCCTATCAGCCCCAGCATTTT. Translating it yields CASSYDRQAYQPQHF.

The chain's CDR3 is CASSPAGTGIETQYF. For the CDR3, the DNA is TGCGCCAGCAGCCCGGCGGGGACAGGGATCGAGACCCAGTACTTC. This rearrangement joins TRBV5-1 to TRBJ2-5; 9 nucleotides align to TRBD1. This CDR3 is 15 amino acids long. Germline V gene lookup returns CDR1 SGHRS and CDR2 YFSETQ. Trimming took 4 bases from V and 5 from J; bases not matched to a gene: 9.

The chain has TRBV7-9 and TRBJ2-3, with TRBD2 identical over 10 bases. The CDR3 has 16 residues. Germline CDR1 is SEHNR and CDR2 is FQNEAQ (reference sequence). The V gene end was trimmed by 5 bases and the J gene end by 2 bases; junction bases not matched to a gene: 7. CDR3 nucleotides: TGTGCCAGCAGCCCTCCGGGACTAGCGTCCACAGATACGCAGTATTTT. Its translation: CASSPPGLASTDTQYF. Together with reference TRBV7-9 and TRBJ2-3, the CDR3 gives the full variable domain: DTGVSQNPRHKITKRGQNVTFRCDPISEHNRLYWYRQTLGQGPEFLTYFQNEAQLEKSRLLSDRFSAERPKGSFSTLEIQRTEQGDSAMYLCASSPPGLASTDTQYFGPGTRLTVL.

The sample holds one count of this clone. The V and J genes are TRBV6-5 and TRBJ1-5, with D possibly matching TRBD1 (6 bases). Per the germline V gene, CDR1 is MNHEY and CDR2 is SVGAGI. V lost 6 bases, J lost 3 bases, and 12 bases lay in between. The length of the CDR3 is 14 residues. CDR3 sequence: CASRGTRNNQPQHF. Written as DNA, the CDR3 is TGTGCCAGCAGAGGGACACGGAACAATCAGCCCCAGCATTTT.

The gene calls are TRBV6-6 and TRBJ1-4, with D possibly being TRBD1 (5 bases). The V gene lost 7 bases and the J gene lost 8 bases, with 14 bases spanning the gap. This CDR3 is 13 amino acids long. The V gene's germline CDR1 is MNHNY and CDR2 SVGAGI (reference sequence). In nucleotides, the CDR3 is TGTGCCAGCATCACGGGGGAAGGGGAAAAACTGTTTTTT. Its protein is CASITGEGEKLFF.

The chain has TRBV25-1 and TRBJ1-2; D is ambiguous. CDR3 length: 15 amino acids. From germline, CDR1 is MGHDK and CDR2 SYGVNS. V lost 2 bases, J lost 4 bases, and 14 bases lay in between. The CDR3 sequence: CASSEARYEGYGYTF. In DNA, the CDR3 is TGTGCCAGCAGTGAAGCTAGATACGAGGGCTATGGCTACACCTTC.

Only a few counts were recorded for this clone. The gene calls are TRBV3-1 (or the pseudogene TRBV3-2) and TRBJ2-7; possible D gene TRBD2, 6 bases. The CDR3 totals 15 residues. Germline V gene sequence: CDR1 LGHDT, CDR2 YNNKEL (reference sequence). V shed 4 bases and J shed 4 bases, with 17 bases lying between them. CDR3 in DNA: TGTGCCAGCAGCCGCAAGCCTAGCGACGAGTACGAGCAGTACTTC. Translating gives CASSRKPSDEYEQYF.

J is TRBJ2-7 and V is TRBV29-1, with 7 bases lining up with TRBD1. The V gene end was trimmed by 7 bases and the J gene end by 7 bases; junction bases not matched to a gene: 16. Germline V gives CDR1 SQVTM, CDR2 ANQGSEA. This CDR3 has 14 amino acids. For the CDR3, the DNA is TGCAGCGCTCAAATGCGAGGGGGCTCTGGGGAGCAGTACTTC. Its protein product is CSAQMRGGSGEQYF.